The rows below give T cell receptor beta chains drawn from one sample of a study of Graves' ophthalmopathy and Graves' hyperthyroidism. MiXCR, applied by TCRdb to the multiplex PCR reads, yields one record per CDR3 protein. Of 400,000 to 450,000 distinct CDR3 sequences in the sample, about 21% were seen once. Specimen: peripheral blood. The source is a woman aged 18 to 35 with stable Graves' hyperthyroidism. Both conserved end residues are part of each CDR3.

16	TRBV10-3	CAIRPGTGRMNTEAFF
14	TRBV12-3/TRBV12-4	CASSFGQGAYGYTF
18	TRBV28	CASSFPSSKRGFSYEQYF
14	TRBV12-5	CASGPGSAPTEAFF
15	TRBV18	CASSRPGTSDYEQYF
17	TRBV2	CASLTGQGVLAGNTIYF
14	TRBV6-2/TRBV6-3	CASSYSMANTEAFF
15	TRBV7-6	CASSLVGRNTGELFF
15	TRBV9	CASSPQAGVAAEQYF
13	TRBV2	CASLGGVAYEQYF
14	TRBV18	CASSAGTGGDEQYF
12	TRBV20-1	CSDGGVKNIQYF
15	TRBV11-2	CASSLITGGAYGYTF
13	TRBV20-1	CSARDSAGWEQYF
14	TRBV20-1	CSAPRAGLDTEAFF
14	TRBV29-1	CSVERDSSQETQYF
13	TRBV28	CASAGGSSYEQYF
15	TRBV6-1	CASSKRGDSLGEQYF
14	TRBV28	CASSFVTGTPLAFF
13	TRBV29-1	CRAARGRDYEQYF
15	TRBV5-1	CASSFWQGGSYEQYF
11	TRBV29-1	CSVEGTGRAFF
14	TRBV28	CASRRGLTIYGYTF
15	TRBV24-1	CATSDSYSGANVLTF
13	TRBV20-1	CSAMGQGTYEQYF
18	TRBV19	CASKASRRTERSWYGYTF
13	TRBV27	CASSSRTGVEQYF
14	TRBV18	CASSRDSTPYEQYF
14	TRBV15	CATSRETGVNIQYF
14	TRBV27	CASSLSEGTDGYTF
13	TRBV6-1	CASSEAGSKGYTF
13	TRBV5-6	CASSLGHPSIKYF
16	TRBV11-2	CASSLRTGGDNQPQHF
15	TRBV3-1	CASSQDIRIQETQYF
15	TRBV20-1	CSAREDPSSGETQYF
18	TRBV12-3/TRBV12-4	CASRSGHGLTRANYGYTF
15	TRBV12-3/TRBV12-4	CASREDGSGANVLTF
16	TRBV24-1	CATSDRRGGVLETQYF
15	TRBV9	CASSVAPGGPYEQYF
14	TRBV6-1	CASMAGGSRTEAFF
11	TRBV29-1	CSVEGGSEAFF
13	TRBV11-2	CASSSRDFLEQYF
14	TRBV6-2/TRBV6-3	CASSRTRAHYEQYF
17	TRBV6-5	CASSYGGRSSYNSPLYF
17	TRBV4-2	CASSQDLQGQGGFEQYF
15	TRBV6-5	CASSRLAGGPYEQYF
13	TRBV6-5	CAGSSDSYQPQHF
15	TRBV2	CASSEGETGGRGYTF
11	TRBV20-1	CSAMKNSPLHF
14	TRBV27	CASIGRFGNSPLHF
13	TRBV18	CASSPSEGAEAFF
16	TRBV12-3/TRBV12-4	CASSSIPGPMNTEAFF